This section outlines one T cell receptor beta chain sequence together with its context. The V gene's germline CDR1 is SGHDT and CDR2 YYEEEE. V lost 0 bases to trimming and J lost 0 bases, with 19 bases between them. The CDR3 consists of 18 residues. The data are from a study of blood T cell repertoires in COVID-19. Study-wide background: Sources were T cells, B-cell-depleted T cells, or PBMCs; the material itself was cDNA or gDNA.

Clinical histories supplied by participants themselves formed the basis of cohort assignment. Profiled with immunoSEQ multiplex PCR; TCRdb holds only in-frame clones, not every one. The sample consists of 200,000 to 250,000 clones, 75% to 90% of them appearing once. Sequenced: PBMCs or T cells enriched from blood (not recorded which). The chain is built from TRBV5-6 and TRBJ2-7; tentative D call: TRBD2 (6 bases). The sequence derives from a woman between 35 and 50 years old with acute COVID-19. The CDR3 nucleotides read TGTGCCAGCAGCTTGGGGTGGGGCAGGGTCGGGAGCTCCTACGAGCAGTACTTC. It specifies CASSLGWGRVGSSYEQYF.